This T cell receptor beta chain was profiled in a study of early T cells in non-severe SARS-CoV-2 infection. There are many counts of this clonotype. TCRdb called the 5' RACE reads again in MiXCR, with one record for every CDR3 protein. This sample has about 69,000 distinct CDR3 sequences; 12% to 15% occur once, and the top ten carry more than 13%. Trimming removed 6 bases from V and 3 bases from J; junction bases left unmatched: 4. Germline-derived CDR1 and CDR2 are SEHNR and FQNEAQ (reference sequence). CDR3 length: 13 residues. Sequencing was done on a sample of whole blood. The V call is TRBV7-9, the J call TRBJ2-7, with 8 bases fitting TRBD1. The source is an adult who was a healthcare worker with PCR-confirmed SARS-CoV-2 infection or an uninfected control (not recorded which). CDR3 region: CASSQGASYEQYF. CDR3 bases: TGTGCCAGCAGTCAGGGGGCCAGCTACGAGCAGTACTTC.